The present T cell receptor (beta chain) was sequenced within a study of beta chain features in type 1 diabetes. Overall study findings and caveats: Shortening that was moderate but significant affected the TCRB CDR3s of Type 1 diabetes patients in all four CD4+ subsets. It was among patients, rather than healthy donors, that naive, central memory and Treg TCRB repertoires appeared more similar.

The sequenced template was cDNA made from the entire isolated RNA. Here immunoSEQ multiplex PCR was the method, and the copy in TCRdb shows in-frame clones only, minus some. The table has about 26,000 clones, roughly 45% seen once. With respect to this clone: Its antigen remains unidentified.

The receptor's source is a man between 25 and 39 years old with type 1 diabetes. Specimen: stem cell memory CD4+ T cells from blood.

The CDR3 here is CASSSPTTAYNEQFF. DNA of the CDR3: TGTGCCAGCAGTTCCCCCACGACAGCCTACAATGAGCAGTTCTTC. V and J are TRBV6-5 and TRBJ2-1; perhaps TRBD1 as D (5 bases). The length of the CDR3 is 15 residues. V gave up 4 bases and J gave up 2 bases, with 12 bases separating them. Per the germline V gene, CDR1 is MNHEY and CDR2 is SVGAGI.